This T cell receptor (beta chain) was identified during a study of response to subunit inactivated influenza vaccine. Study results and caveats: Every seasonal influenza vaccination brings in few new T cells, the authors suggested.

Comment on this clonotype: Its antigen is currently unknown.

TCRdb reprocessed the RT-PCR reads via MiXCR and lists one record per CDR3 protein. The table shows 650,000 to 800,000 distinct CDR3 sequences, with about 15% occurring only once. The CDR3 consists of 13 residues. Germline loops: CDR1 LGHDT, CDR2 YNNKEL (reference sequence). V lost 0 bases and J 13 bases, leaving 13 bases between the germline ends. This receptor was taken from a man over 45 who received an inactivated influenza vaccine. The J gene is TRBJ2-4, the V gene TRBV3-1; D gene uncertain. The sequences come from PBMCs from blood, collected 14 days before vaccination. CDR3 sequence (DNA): TGTGCCAGCAGCCAAGATGATCGGGCCAACCAGTACTTC. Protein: CASSQDDRANQYF.